This TCR beta chain originates from a study of cytomegalovirus exposure and HLA in healthy donors. The CDR3 runs 12 residues. V gave up 6 bases and J gave up 4 bases, with 9 bases separating them. Germline V CDR1 and CDR2: GTSNPN, SVGIG (reference sequence). The PCR contained 60 Vbeta and 13 Jbeta primers. The table came from immunoSEQ multiplex PCR; TCRdb's copy has only in-frame clones and leaves some out. The sample consists of 100,000 to 150,000 clones, over 75% of them appearing once. Sequencing was carried out using PBMCs. This sequence was found in a boy aged 5-17 years in good health and CMV-seronegative. J is TRBJ1-4 and V is TRBV30; D is uncertain. The CDR3 sequence is CACDKNNEKLFF. CDR3 DNA: TGTGCCTGCGACAAGAATAATGAAAAACTGTTTTTT.